Listed here are 18 T cell receptor beta chains from one sample, sequenced in a study of blood T cell repertoires in COVID-19. TCRdb's copy holds only in-frame clones and misses some; the assay was immunoSEQ multiplex PCR. The table includes under 75,000 clones, roughly 84% detected once. Source material: peripheral blood. These receptors originate from a man aged 60 to 69 with COVID-19, enrolled during active disease.

The rearrangement uses TRBV7-2 and TRBJ2-7; 7 positions agree with TRBD2. The CDR3 sequence is 15 residues long. Germline V gene data show CDR1 as SGHTA and CDR2 as FQGNSA. The V segment lost 0 bases and the J segment 0 bases; nucleotides outside the gene matches: 2. CDR3 in amino acids: CASSLAAGSSYEQYF. DNA for the CDR3: TGTGCCAGCAGCTTAGCAGCGGGGAGCTCCTACGAGCAGTACTTC.

The rearrangement uses TRBV3-1 (or the pseudogene TRBV3-2) and TRBJ2-5; unclear D gene. V lost 4 bases and J lost 2, with 14 bases in between. This CDR3 spans 15 amino acids. CDR1 is LGHDT, CDR2 YNNKEL, per germline (reference sequence). CDR3 in DNA: TGTGCCAGCAGCCCAGACTCTGGCCGACAAGAGACCCAGTACTTC. Protein sequence: CASSPDSGRQETQYF.

This rearrangement joins TRBV3-1 (or the pseudogene TRBV3-2) to TRBJ2-1; 11 bases line up with TRBD2. Germline V gives CDR1 LGHDT, CDR2 YNNKEL (reference sequence). V shed 0 bases and J 4 bases; nucleotides not matched to a gene: 5. This CDR3 is 17 amino acids long. This CDR3 reads CASSQDLAGGIYNEQFF. DNA for the CDR3: TGTGCCAGCAGCCAAGATCTAGCGGGGGGCATTTACAATGAGCAGTTCTTC.

V is TRBV3-1 (or the pseudogene TRBV3-2) and J is TRBJ1-4; TRBD1 matches 9 bases. Germline lookup yields CDR1 LGHDT and CDR2 YNNKEL (reference sequence). V lost 8 bases to trimming and J lost 8 bases; unmatched junction nucleotides: 9. The CDR3 is made up of 14 amino acids. The CDR3: CASGDRGSREKLFF. Here the CDR3 DNA reads TGTGCCAGCGGAGACAGGGGGAGTCGAGAAAAACTGTTTTTT.

The chain uses TRBV3-1 (or the pseudogene TRBV3-2) and TRBJ2-3, with TRBD2 matching over 7 bases. Germline values: CDR1 LGHDT, CDR2 YNNKEL (reference sequence). The CDR3 runs to 16 residues. Trimming removed 0 bases from V and 1 base from J; junction bases left unmatched: 4. CDR3 sequence: CASSQDSGGGTDTQYF. DNA for the CDR3: TGTGCCAGCAGCCAAGATAGTGGGGGGGGCACAGATACGCAGTATTTT.

The V gene is TRBV18, the J gene TRBJ2-2; 11 bases align to TRBD2. Trimming took 1 base from V and 2 from J; bases not matched to a gene: 12. Germline V gene lookup returns CDR1 KGHSH and CDR2 LQKENI. The CDR3 contains 20 residues. The CDR3 protein is CASSPLGQPGTSGNTGELFF. The CDR3 DNA reads TGTGCCAGCTCACCACTTGGACAGCCGGGGACTAGCGGAAACACCGGGGAGCTGTTTTTT.

DNA of the CDR3: TGTGCCAGCAGCGAAGGGACAACCGTCTATGGCTACACCTTC. Protein product: CASSEGTTVYGYTF. This chain connects TRBV14 to TRBJ1-2, with a tentative D call TRBD1 (6 bases). Germline CDR1 SGHDN, CDR2 FVKESK. V lost 5 bases and J lost 4, with 14 bases in between. There are 14 residues in the CDR3.

The genes are TRBV4-2 and TRBJ2-1, with TRBD2 identical over 8 bases. Per germline, CDR1 LGHNA and CDR2 YNFKEQ. V shed 4 bases, J shed 0 bases, and the junction held 5 bases outside the gene matches. The CDR3 is 16 residues long. The CDR3 DNA reads as TGTGCCAGCAGCCGAATAGCGGGAAGCTCCTACAATGAGCAGTTCTTC. Translation: CASSRIAGSSYNEQFF.

The chain is built from TRBV20-1 and TRBJ1-1; the D is unclear. The germline V and J ends were trimmed by 3 bases and 10 bases, with 12 bases remaining between them. Germline V gene data show CDR1 as DFQATT and CDR2 as SNEGSKA (reference sequence). The CDR3 is 11 amino acids. The CDR3 region is CSARLAGVAFF. The CDR3 DNA is TGCAGTGCTAGGTTGGCGGGAGTAGCTTTCTTT.

V and J are TRBV7-9 and TRBJ1-2; D uncertain. This CDR3 comprises 12 residues. Trimming cost V 0 bases and J 10 bases, with 9 bases left between them. Germline lookup yields CDR1 SEHNR and CDR2 FQNEAQ (reference sequence). The CDR3 region is CASSLAPRPYTF. CDR3 coding DNA: TGTGCCAGCAGCTTAGCGCCTAGACCCTACACCTTC.

The genes are TRBV27 and TRBJ2-4; 9 bases align to TRBD1. This CDR3 has 17 residues. Trimming cost V 5 bases and J 6 bases; bases outside gene matches: 14. Germline assignment: CDR1 MNHEY and CDR2 SMNVEV (reference sequence). The CDR3 coding sequence is TGTGCCAGCAGTCCCACGACAGGGGGTACTTTCGGAAACATTCAGTACTTC. Translating gives CASSPTTGGTFGNIQYF.

Only one count was recorded for this clone. The V and J genes are TRBV3-1 (or the pseudogene TRBV3-2) and TRBJ2-1, with 10 bases fitting TRBD1. Unmatched junction bases numbered 6, after V lost 2 bases and J lost 8 bases. Germline lookup yields CDR1 LGHDT and CDR2 YNNKEL (reference sequence). The length of the CDR3 is 15 residues. The CDR3 spells CASSQLGQGSDEQFF. CDR3 nucleotides: TGTGCCAGCAGCCAATTGGGACAGGGGAGCGATGAGCAGTTCTTC.

There are a few counts of this clone. The V call is TRBV7-9, the J call TRBJ1-2; D unresolved. The germline V gene has CDR1 SEHNR and CDR2 FQNEAQ (reference sequence). V shed 8 bases and J shed 10 bases, with 8 bases lying between them. This CDR3 contains 9 residues. CDR3 loop: CASVRIYTF. CDR3 bases: TGTGCCAGCGTGAGGATCTACACCTTC.

This clone was counted only a few times. The gene calls are TRBV2 and TRBJ2-2; 11 nucleotides agree with TRBD2. The junction had 6 bases not matched to a gene; V was cut back by 6 bases and J by 6 bases. Germline assignment: CDR1 SNHLY and CDR2 FYNNEI. This CDR3 region has 15 residues. CDR3 sequence reads: CASRGYSGRAGELFF. Written as DNA, the CDR3 is TGTGCCAGCAGAGGATATAGCGGGAGGGCCGGGGAGCTGTTTTTT.

The chain employs TRBV2 and TRBJ1-2; D is unclear. Germline CDR1 is SNHLY and CDR2 is FYNNEI. Trimming removed 6 bases from V and 7 bases from J, with 12 bases in between. CDR3 length: 12 residues. The CDR3 region has the DNA TGTGCCAGCAGGTTTGAGGAATCTGGCTACACCTTC. Translation: CASRFEESGYTF.

V is TRBV2 and J is TRBJ2-7, with 8 bases fitting TRBD2. The CDR3 spans 15 residues. CDR1 SNHLY and CDR2 FYNNEI come from the germline V gene. J gave up 2 bases and V 6 bases, and 9 bases lay outside the gene matches. The CDR3 DNA sequence: TGTGCCAGCAGCGCTGACGGAGCGGGAGCCTACGAGCAGTACTTC. It encodes CASSADGAGAYEQYF.

This clone was seen only once. This chain connects TRBV19 to TRBJ2-7, with TRBD1 identical over 9 bases. The V gene's germline CDR1 is LNHDA and CDR2 SQIVND (reference sequence). This CDR3 spans 18 amino acids. After removal of 6 bases from V and 5 bases from J, the junction contained 20 bases not matched to a gene. This CDR3 is CASSRWGATGTGSNEQYF. DNA of the CDR3: TGTGCCAGTAGCCGATGGGGGGCGACCGGGACAGGGAGCAACGAGCAGTACTTC.

The chain uses TRBV28 and TRBJ1-1; possibly TRBD1 for D (6 bases). The CDR3 is 14 amino acids. Germline V gives CDR1 MDHEN, CDR2 SYDVKM. With 7 bases removed from V and 5 bases from J, the gap between germline ends came to 17 bases. The CDR3, as DNA: TGTGCCAGCACTCATGCGCAGGGGCCTACTGAAGCTTTCTTT. Protein sequence: CASTHAQGPTEAFF.